This TCR beta chain was recovered during a study of T cell clones after liver transplantation. The CDR3 spans 16 residues. CDR1 SEHNR and CDR2 FQNEAQ come from the germline V gene (reference sequence). The ends lost 6 bases at V and 1 base at J; junction bases unmatched: 5. Assay: immunoSEQ multiplex PCR; the TCRdb copy retains only in-frame clones and omits some. The data contain about 74,000 clones, 75% to 90% of them seen just once; the ten biggest clones take up approximately 0.55%. The chain is built from TRBV7-9 and TRBJ2-1; 11 bases are a match to TRBD2. The receptor was isolated from a human donor who received a liver transplant. The source material was CD4+ T cells from blood, sampled before liver transplant. The CDR3 DNA is TGTGCCAGCAGTCTTAGCGGGAGGGCTTCCTACAATGAGCAGTTCTTC. Encoded protein: CASSLSGRASYNEQFF.